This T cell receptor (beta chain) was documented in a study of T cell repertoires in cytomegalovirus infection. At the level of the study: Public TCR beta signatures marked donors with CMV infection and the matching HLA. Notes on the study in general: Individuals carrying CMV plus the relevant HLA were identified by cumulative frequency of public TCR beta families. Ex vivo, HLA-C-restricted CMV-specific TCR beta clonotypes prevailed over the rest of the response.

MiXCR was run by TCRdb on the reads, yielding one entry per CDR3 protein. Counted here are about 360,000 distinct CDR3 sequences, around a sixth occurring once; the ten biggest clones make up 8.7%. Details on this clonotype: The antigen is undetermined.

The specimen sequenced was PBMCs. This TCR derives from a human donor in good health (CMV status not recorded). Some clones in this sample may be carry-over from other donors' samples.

The CDR3 nucleotides read TGCAGTGCTAGAAGAGAGGAGGGGGATACGCAGTATTTT. Translation gives CSARREEGDTQYF. V is TRBV20-1 and J is TRBJ2-3; tentative D call: TRBD2 (6 bases). Germline V gives CDR1 DFQATT, CDR2 SNEGSKA (reference sequence). Trimming took 2 bases from V and 6 from J, leaving 12 bases between them. The CDR3 contains 13 residues.